The 5 T cell receptor beta chains below were found in one sample sequenced in a study of T-cell reconstitution after alpha-beta-depleted transplantation in children. Preparation of the TCRbeta library was carried out with unique molecular identifiers. TCRdb reanalysed the PCR reads using MiXCR and keeps one entry per CDR3 protein. This table has over 150,000 distinct CDR3 sequences, about 7% appearing once. The sequencing used PBMCs, collected before TCRalphabeta/CD19-depleted stem cell transplant. The receptors come from a boy aged 2 to 10 with acute lymphoblastic leukemia, due to receive a stem cell transplant.

This clonotype was found many times. The chain joins TRBV29-1 to TRBJ1-1, with D perhaps matching TRBD1 (5 bases). The CDR3 covers 12 residues. From germline, CDR1 is SQVTM and CDR2 ANQGSEA. Trimming left V 6 bases short and J 4 bases short, with 12 bases between. The DNA for the CDR3 is TGCAGCGTGGCAGGGTTTACCACTGAAGCTTTCTTT. Translated, it gives CSVAGFTTEAFF.

This sequence joins TRBV12-3 or TRBV12-4 and TRBJ2-2; D remains ambiguous. This CDR3 contains 12 residues. Trimming shortened V by 2 bases and J by 5 bases, and 3 bases separated the two germline ends. The CDR3 DNA follows: TGTGCCAGCAGTTTAATAACCGGGGAGCTGTTTTTT. Protein product: CASSLITGELFF.

The chain links TRBV9 to TRBJ1-6; TRBD1 is a possible D gene (6 bases). The CDR3 is 16 amino acids. V was clipped by 3 bases and J by 9 bases, with 19 bases between them. Germline CDR1 is SGDLS and CDR2 is YYNGEE. The CDR3 nucleotides read TGTGCCAGCAGCGAGGGGGTCGGGAGCCAAGGTTCACCCCTCCACTTT. Protein sequence: CASSEGVGSQGSPLHF.

This clonotype has a count of ten or more. The rearrangement joins TRBV4-2 to TRBJ1-2; 9 nucleotides align to TRBD1. CDR3 length: 18 amino acids. Germline lookup yields CDR1 LGHNA and CDR2 YNFKEQ. The trim removed 2 bases at V and 3 bases at J, leaving 13 bases unmatched. The DNA of the CDR3 is TGTGCCAGCAGCCAAACCGGGACAGGGATAATCTTTGACTATGGCTACACCTTC. It yields the protein CASSQTGTGIIFDYGYTF.

As to this clonotype: Being one base from a much bigger clone, this may be a read error. This likely comes from a read error, as the CDR3 has no conserved phenylalanine or tryptophan at its end. This rearrangement joins TRBV7-8 to TRBJ1-5; D perhaps matches TRBD1 (5 bases). Germline CDR1 is SGHVS and CDR2 is FQNEAQ. V lost 5 bases and J lost 7, with 21 bases in between. The CDR3 loop spans 16 amino acids. As DNA, the CDR3 is TGTGCCAGCAGCCCTCTAGGCTCCCTTAGGGACCAGCCCCAGCATTCT. Translated: CASSPLGSLRDQPQHS.